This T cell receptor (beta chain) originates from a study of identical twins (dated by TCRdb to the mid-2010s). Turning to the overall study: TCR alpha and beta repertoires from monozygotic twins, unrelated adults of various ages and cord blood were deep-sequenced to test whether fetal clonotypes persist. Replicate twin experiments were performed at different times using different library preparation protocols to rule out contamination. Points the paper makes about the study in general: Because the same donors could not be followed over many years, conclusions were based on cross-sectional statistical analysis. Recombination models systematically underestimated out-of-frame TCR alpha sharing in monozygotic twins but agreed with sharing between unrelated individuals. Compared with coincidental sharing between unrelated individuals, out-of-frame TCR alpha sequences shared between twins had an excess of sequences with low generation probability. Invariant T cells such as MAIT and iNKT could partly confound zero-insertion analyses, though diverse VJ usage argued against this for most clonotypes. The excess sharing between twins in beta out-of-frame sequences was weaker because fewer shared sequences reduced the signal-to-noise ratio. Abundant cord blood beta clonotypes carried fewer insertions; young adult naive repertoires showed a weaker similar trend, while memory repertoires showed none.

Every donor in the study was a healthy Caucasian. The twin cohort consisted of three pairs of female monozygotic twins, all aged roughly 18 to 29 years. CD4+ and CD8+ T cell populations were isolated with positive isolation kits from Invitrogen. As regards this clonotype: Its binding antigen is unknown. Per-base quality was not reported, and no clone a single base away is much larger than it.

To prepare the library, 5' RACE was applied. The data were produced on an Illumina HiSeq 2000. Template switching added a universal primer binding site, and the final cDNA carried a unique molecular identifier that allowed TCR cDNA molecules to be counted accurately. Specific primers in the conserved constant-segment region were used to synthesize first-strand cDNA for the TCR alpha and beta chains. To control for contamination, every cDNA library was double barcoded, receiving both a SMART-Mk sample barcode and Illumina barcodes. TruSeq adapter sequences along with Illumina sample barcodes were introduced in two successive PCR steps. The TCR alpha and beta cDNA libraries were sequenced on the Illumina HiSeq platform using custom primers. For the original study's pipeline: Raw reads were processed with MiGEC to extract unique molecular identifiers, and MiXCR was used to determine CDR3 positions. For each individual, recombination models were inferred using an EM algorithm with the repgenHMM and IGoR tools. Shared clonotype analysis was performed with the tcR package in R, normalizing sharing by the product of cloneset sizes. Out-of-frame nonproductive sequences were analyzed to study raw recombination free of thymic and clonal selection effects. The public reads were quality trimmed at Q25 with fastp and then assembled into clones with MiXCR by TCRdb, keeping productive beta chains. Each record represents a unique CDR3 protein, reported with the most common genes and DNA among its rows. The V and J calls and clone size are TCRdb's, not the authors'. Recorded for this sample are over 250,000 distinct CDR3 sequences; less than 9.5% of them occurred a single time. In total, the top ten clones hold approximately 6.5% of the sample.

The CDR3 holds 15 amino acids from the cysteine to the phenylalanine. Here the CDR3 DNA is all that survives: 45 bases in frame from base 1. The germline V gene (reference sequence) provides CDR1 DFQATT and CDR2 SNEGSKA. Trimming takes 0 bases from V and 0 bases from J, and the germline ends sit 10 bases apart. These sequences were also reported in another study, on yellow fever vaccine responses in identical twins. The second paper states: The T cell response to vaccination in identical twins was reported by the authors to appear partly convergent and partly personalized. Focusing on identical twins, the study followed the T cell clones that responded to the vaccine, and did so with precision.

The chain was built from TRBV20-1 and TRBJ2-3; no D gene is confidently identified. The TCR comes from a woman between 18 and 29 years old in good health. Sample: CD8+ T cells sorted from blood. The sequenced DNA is TGCAGTGCTAGAGATCTACAAACTAGCACAGATACGCAGTATTTT. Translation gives CSARDLQTSTDTQYF.